This record looks at one T cell receptor (beta chain) sequence and its context. Its antigen is not identified. The sample is drawn from a study of metastatic and nonmetastatic thyroid tumors. General study findings and limits: Within blood and tumor, benign nodules reportedly had significantly lower TCR beta diversity than malignant thyroid tumors did.

In the original workflow: CDR3 differences across clinicopathological groups were used to build a distant-metastasis classifier for papillary thyroid cancer. TCRdb redid the clone calls on the PCR reads using MiXCR. TCRdb, not the authors, supplied the V and J calls. Among roughly 27,000 clones listed, less than 30% were seen once. Patients had received no treatment of any kind before thyroid surgery. The CDR3 is made up of 14 amino acids. Germline CDR1 reads MNHNS; CDR2 reads SASEGT. V was cut by 6 bases and J by 3 bases, with 12 bases left in between. Source material: blood. The rearrangement joins TRBV6-1 to TRBJ1-5; D uncertain. This receptor was taken from a female donor with papillary thyroid cancer or a benign thyroid nodule (not recorded which). Some clones in this sample may be carry-over from other donors' samples. CDR3 amino acids: CASRATALNQPQHF. CDR3 nucleotide sequence: TGTGCCAGCAGAGCTACGGCCCTCAATCAGCCCCAGCATTTT.